The clone carrying this T cell receptor beta chain has a count of ten or more. The target antigen is unknown. The source of the sample is a study of spatial heterogeneity in lung cancer. The study, taken as a whole, reports: Mutation tallies in tumors tracked expanded intratumoral alpha and beta TCR counts.

The V and J ends lost 1 base and 2 bases, in that order; junction bases with no gene match: 6. From germline, CDR1 is PRHDT and CDR2 FYEKMQ (reference sequence). The CDR3 is 16 residues long. Sample time point: sample taken at primary tumor resection. A single record per CDR3 protein comes from TCRdb applying MiXCR to the 5' RACE reads. The repertoire holds about 13,000 distinct CDR3 sequences, with 5% to 6% as singletons. The sample was lung tumor tissue, taken at surgery. This clonotype was obtained from a female donor with early-stage non-small cell lung cancer. The V gene is TRBV13, the J gene TRBJ2-7; 9 bases fit TRBD1. The CDR3 DNA reads TGTGCCAGCAGCTTAGCCCGGACAGGGGATGCCTACGAGCAGTACTTC. Translated: CASSLARTGDAYEQYF.